The 5 T cell receptor beta chains presented below share a single source sample, sequenced in a study of blood T cell repertoires in COVID-19. Produced via immunoSEQ multiplex PCR; TCRdb's table is partial and in-frame only. The sample includes 69,000 or so clones, approximately 84% seen only once; the top ten take 10% to 15%. The sequencing input was peripheral blood. These receptors were taken from a man in his fifties with COVID-19, enrolled during active disease.

The chain recombines TRBV5-1 with TRBJ2-2, with a tentative D call TRBD1 (6 bases). V was pared by 6 bases and J by 3 bases, with 12 bases between. The CDR3 has 14 residues. The V gene's germline CDR1 is SGHRS and CDR2 YFSETQ. The CDR3 DNA reads as TGCGCCAGCAACCCCCAGGGGTACACCGGGGAGCTGTTTTTT. Its translation: CASNPQGYTGELFF.

A note on this clone: Additional DNA sequences in this sample encode the identical CDR3. The V and J genes are TRBV5-1 and TRBJ2-5; D possibly corresponds to TRBD2 (6 bases). Germline values: CDR1 SGHRS, CDR2 YFSETQ. This CDR3 comprises 14 residues. V was clipped by 0 bases and J by 5 bases, with 11 bases between them. CDR3 coding DNA: TGCGCCAGCAGCTTGGGGGTACGGGGGGAGACCCAGTACTTC. Translated, it gives CASSLGVRGETQYF.

The genes are TRBV12-5 and TRBJ2-7; TRBD2 aligns across 7 bases. CDR1 is LGHNT and CDR2 is FRNRAP in the germline V gene. The trim removed 4 bases at V and 2 bases at J, leaving 8 bases unmatched. The CDR3 consists of 15 residues. CDR3 in DNA: TGTGCTAGTGGTTCTACCCGGCGGGGGACCTACGAGCAGTACTTC. It encodes CASGSTRRGTYEQYF.

This clone was found once. The chain employs TRBV3-1 (or the pseudogene TRBV3-2) and TRBJ1-3; no definite D call. V gave up 4 bases and J gave up 4 bases, with 11 bases separating them. The germline V gene encodes CDR1 LGHDT and CDR2 YNNKEL (reference sequence). The CDR3 loop spans 14 amino acids. The CDR3 loop reads CASSPRDRGNTIYF. The CDR3 DNA is TGTGCCAGCAGCCCCCGGGATAGAGGAAACACCATATATTTT.

The V gene is TRBV6-5, the J gene TRBJ1-5; 9 bases map to TRBD1. J gave up 3 bases and V 6 bases, and 3 bases lay outside the gene matches. Germline-derived CDR1 and CDR2 are MNHEY and SVGAGI. The CDR3 extends over 14 amino acids. The CDR3 loop reads CASRGTGNNQPQHF. In nucleotides, the CDR3 is TGTGCCAGCAGAGGGACAGGGAACAATCAGCCCCAGCATTTT.